This TCR beta chain originates from a study of regulatory T cells in long-lasting Graves disease. At least ten counts were recorded for this clonotype. CDR1 is SGDLS and CDR2 is YYNGEE in the germline V gene. CDR3 length: 14 amino acids. V gave up 2 bases and J gave up 3 bases, with 11 bases separating them. Construction of TCR beta libraries relied on iRepertoire HTBI primers and on Arm-PCR targeting CDR3 regions. MiXCR, run by TCRdb on the multiplex PCR reads, gives a single entry per CDR3 protein. The sample comprises about 470,000 distinct CDR3 sequences, less than 25% of which are singletons, and 7.8% rests with the top ten. Time point noted: persistent/refractory GD, antithyroid drugs over 5 years with positive TRAb. TCR sequences were obtained from RNA taken from PBMCs.

Source: peripheral blood mononuclear cells (PBMCs), taken when the disease was refractory, from a patient treated with antithyroid drugs. This chain links TRBV9 with TRBJ1-1, with a tentative D call TRBD1 (6 bases). This clonotype originated in a female donor with Graves disease. The CDR3 protein is CASSVEAGDTEAFF. CDR3 DNA sequence: TGTGCCAGCAGCGTCGAGGCAGGGGACACTGAAGCTTTCTTT.